This T cell receptor (beta chain) was obtained from a study of beta chain features in type 1 diabetes. General study points: Shortening that was moderate but significant affected the TCRB CDR3s of Type 1 diabetes patients in all four CD4+ subsets.

Expressed TCRB transcripts were sequenced because the isolated RNA had all been reverse transcribed beforehand. Data came from immunoSEQ multiplex PCR; TCRdb stores just in-frame clones and leaves some out. The table includes hundreds of thousands of clones, roughly an eighth detected once. This clone was seen a handful of times. Its target is not known. Germline CDR1 reads WSHSY; CDR2 reads SAAADI. Germline trimming cut 6 bases from V and 7 bases from J; bases unmatched to any gene: 7. This CDR3 is built from 13 residues. The chain links TRBV10-2 to TRBJ1-2, with 8 bases aligning to TRBD1. Sequencing was done on a sample of naive CD4+ T cells from blood. This clonotype originated in a man between 18 and 35 years old with type 1 diabetes. The CDR3 loop is CASSLQGVFGYTF. CDR3 coding DNA: TGCGCCAGCAGCCTACAGGGGGTGTTTGGCTACACCTTC.